The 21 T cell receptor beta chains presented below share a single source sample, sequenced in a study of blood T cells in healthy people across ages (dated by TCRdb to between 2014 and 2017). Preparation of the library involved 5' RACE. Reads for this sample came from an Illumina HiSeq 2500. The second PCR ran for about 6 to 12 cycles and used a J-beta primer mix along with a sample-barcoded 5' primer. Starting from the raw public reads, TCRdb applied fastp trimming at Q25, assembled clones with MiXCR and retained in-frame beta chains. Every CDR3 protein is listed once, alongside the most common genes and DNA of its rows. For this sample there are about 1.4 million distinct CDR3 sequences; roughly 64% appear just once. The ten largest clones capture over 5.5% of the sample. The source material was blood. The receptors here all came from a man aged 18 to 29 in good health.

The chain employs TRBV7-2 and TRBJ2-1; D ambiguous. This CDR3 has 14 residues. The V gene's germline CDR1 is SGHTA and CDR2 FQGNSA. Deletions cut 2 bases from V and 8 bases from J, with 13 bases between. DNA of the CDR3: TGTGCCAGCAGCTTACGCGTCTTCTCGGATGAGCAGTTCTTC. Protein sequence: CASSLRVFSDEQFF.

In this sample, this clonotype turned up a few times. The chain uses TRBV29-1 and TRBJ2-3; 12 nucleotides match TRBD2. The germline gives CDR1 SQVTM, CDR2 ANQGSEA. This CDR3 spans 13 amino acids. The V segment lost 6 bases and the J segment 5 bases; nucleotides outside the gene matches: 3. Here the CDR3 reads CSVSGLAGDTQYF. CDR3 DNA: TGCAGCGTGTCGGGACTAGCGGGAGATACGCAGTATTTT.

This sequence joins TRBV6-2 or TRBV6-3 and TRBJ2-3, with TRBD2 matching over 11 bases. CDR3 size: 20 residues. V lost 2 bases to trimming and J lost 0 bases; unmatched junction nucleotides: 13. Germline-derived CDR1 and CDR2 are MNHEY and SVGEGT. This chain's CDR3 is CASSYTPRLAGRYSTDTQYF. The CDR3 bases are TGTGCCAGCAGTTACACCCCAAGACTAGCGGGGAGGTACAGCACAGATACGCAGTATTTT.

A few counts support this clonotype. The chain recombines TRBV4-3 with TRBJ1-2; 7 bases agree with TRBD1. Unmatched junction bases numbered 6, after V lost 1 base and J lost 4 bases. The CDR3 is 15 amino acids. Germline V gene lookup returns CDR1 LGHNA and CDR2 YSLEER. The CDR3 DNA follows: TGCGCCAGCAGCCAAGCTCCAGGGGGGATCTATGGCTACACCTTC. Protein: CASSQAPGGIYGYTF.

This clonotype was observed once. The genes are TRBV10-3 and TRBJ2-5; no clear D. Germline V gene data show CDR1 as ENHRY and CDR2 as SYGVKD. V lost 4 bases to trimming and J lost 4 bases, with 10 bases between them. The CDR3 is 13 residues long. The CDR3 nucleotides read TGTGCCATCAGTGTTCGACACGGAGAGACCCAGTACTTC. It translates to CAISVRHGETQYF.

V usage is TRBV27 and J usage is TRBJ2-3; 7 bases are a match to TRBD1. Per the germline V gene, CDR1 is MNHEY and CDR2 is SMNVEV (reference sequence). The ends lost 8 bases at V and 1 base at J; junction bases unmatched: 12. CDR3 length: 16 amino acids. In DNA form, the CDR3 reads TGTGCCAGCTCCTTTAACCGGGACAGCCGCACAGATACGCAGTATTTT. Amino acid sequence: CASSFNRDSRTDTQYF.

V is TRBV3-1 and J is TRBJ1-1, with D possibly being TRBD1 (5 bases). The germline V gene has CDR1 LGHDT and CDR2 YNNKEL (reference sequence). This CDR3 is built from 13 residues. Trimming left V 4 bases short and J 2 bases short, with 8 bases between. CDR3 coding DNA: TGTGCCAGCAGCCCGGGGGATAACACTGAAGCTTTCTTT. It yields the protein CASSPGDNTEAFF. Looking up the rest from reference TRBV3-1 and TRBJ1-1 gives the full variable domain: DTAVSQTPKYLVTQMGNDKSIKCEQNLGHDTMYWYKQDSKKFLKIMFSYNNKELIINETVPNRFSPKSPDKAHLNLHINSLELGDSAVYFCASSPGDNTEAFFGQGTRLTVV.

The chain has TRBV4-1 and TRBJ2-6; D not certain. Germline CDR1 and CDR2: MGHRA and YSYEKL. CDR3 length equals 20 residues. Trimming pared 0 bases from V and 0 bases from J, leaving 18 bases between. The DNA for the CDR3 is TGCGCCAGCAGCCAAGATCATTACGGGTCGGTTAACTCTGGGGCCAACGTCCTGACTTTC. Translation gives CASSQDHYGSVNSGANVLTF.

The chain links TRBV10-3 to TRBJ1-1, with D tentatively TRBD1 (5 bases). This CDR3 is 13 amino acids long. Germline V CDR1 and CDR2: ENHRY, SYGVKD. The V end lost 6 bases, the J end lost 2 bases, and 10 bases lay between the germline ends. The CDR3 region has the DNA TGTGCCATCAGCCTGACAGATAACACTGAAGCTTTCTTT. Residues: CAISLTDNTEAFF.

A few counts support this clonotype. V usage is TRBV6-6 and J usage is TRBJ2-3, with D uncertain. V was cut by 6 bases and J by 4 bases, with 11 bases left in between. The germline V gene has CDR1 MNHNY and CDR2 SVGAGI (reference sequence). This CDR3 contains 13 residues. The CDR3 loop is CASSLKHPDTQYF. The CDR3 DNA follows: TGTGCCAGCAGCCTCAAACACCCAGATACGCAGTATTTT.

This clonotype was recorded a few times. This rearrangement joins TRBV7-9 to TRBJ2-5; 9 nucleotides agree with TRBD1. V shed 1 base, J shed 3 bases, and the junction held 3 bases outside the gene matches. This CDR3 spans 15 amino acids. Germline values: CDR1 SEHNR, CDR2 FQNEAQ (reference sequence). The CDR3 coding sequence is TGTGCCAGCAGCTTAGTTCGGACAGGGGAAGAGACCCAGTACTTC. This encodes CASSLVRTGEETQYF.

The chain has TRBV7-8 and TRBJ2-1, with D possibly TRBD1 on 7 matching bases. V lost 0 bases, J lost 6 bases, and 15 bases lay in between. CDR3 size: 16 residues. CDR1 is SGHVS and CDR2 is FQNEAQ in the germline V gene. The CDR3 DNA is TGTGCCAGCAGCTTAGCCTGGCAGGGGGGCCGCAATGAGCAGTTCTTC. Translated, it gives CASSLAWQGGRNEQFF.

The chain employs TRBV24-1 and TRBJ2-3; TRBD2 matches at 9 bases. Germline CDR1 and CDR2: KGHDR and SFDVKD. V gave up 4 bases and J gave up 6 bases; unmatched junction bases: 1. This CDR3 is built from 13 residues. As DNA, the CDR3 is TGTGCCACCAGTGACGGACTAGCGGATACGCAGTATTTT. Its translation is CATSDGLADTQYF.

This clonotype was picked up one time. The chain combines TRBV29-1 with TRBJ1-2, with 7 bases that match TRBD1. The CDR3 runs to 14 residues. Germline CDR1 and CDR2: SQVTM and ANQGSEA. Unmatched junction bases numbered 9, after V lost 2 bases and J lost 6 bases. The DNA of the CDR3 is TGCAGCGTTGAACGGGACAGTGGGGGGGATGGCTACACCTTC. Encoded protein: CSVERDSGGDGYTF.

The genes are TRBV24-1 and TRBJ2-6, with D perhaps TRBD1 or TRBD2 (5 bases each). The CDR3 consists of 18 residues. From germline, CDR1 is KGHDR and CDR2 SFDVKD. Trimming pared 3 bases from V and 0 bases from J, leaving 14 bases between. DNA for the CDR3: TGTGCCACCAGTGATCGCCGGGACCCGAGCTCTGGGGCCAACGTCCTGACTTTC. Its translation is CATSDRRDPSSGANVLTF.

This sequence joins TRBV7-2 and TRBJ2-1; maybe TRBD2 (5 bases). Looked up from germline, CDR1 is SGHTA and CDR2 is FQGNSA. This CDR3 spans 15 amino acids. Trimming cost V 1 base and J 2 bases, with 9 bases left between them. The CDR3 sequence is CASSLENGAYNEQFF. CDR3 coding DNA: TGTGCCAGCAGCTTAGAGAACGGGGCCTACAATGAGCAGTTCTTC.

This chain joins TRBV28 and TRBJ2-7; 7 bases align to TRBD1. The CDR3 runs 15 residues. The V gene's germline CDR1 is MDHEN and CDR2 SYDVKM. With 3 bases clipped from V and 1 base from J, the junction kept 6 bases outside the gene matches. CDR3 loop: CASSFPGQWSYEQYF. The CDR3 DNA sequence: TGTGCCAGCAGTTTTCCGGGACAGTGGTCCTACGAGCAGTACTTC. Full variable domain (rest looked up from reference TRBV28 and TRBJ2-7): DVKVTQSSRYLVKRTGEKVFLECVQDMDHENMFWYRQDPGLGLRLIYFSYDVKMKEKGDIPEGYSVSREKKERFSLILESASTNQTSMYLCASSFPGQWSYEQYFGPGTRLTVT.

The CDR3 spells CASGLAQGRTYTEAFF. The CDR3 DNA sequence: TGTGCTAGTGGTTTGGCACAGGGGCGGACTTACACTGAAGCTTTCTTT. V is TRBV12-5 and J is TRBJ1-1; 7 nucleotides agree with TRBD1. Trimming at V came to 1 base and at J to 3 bases, leaving 8 bases not matched to a gene. This CDR3 region has 16 residues. Germline CDR1 reads LGHNT; CDR2 reads FRNRAP. The entire variable domain, with the rest obtained from reference TRBV12-5 and TRBJ1-1, is as follows: DARVTQTPRHKVTEMGQEVTMRCQPILGHNTVFWYRQTMMQGLELLAYFRNRAPLDDSGMPKDRFSAEMPDATLATLKIQPSEPRDSAVYFCASGLAQGRTYTEAFFGQGTRLTVV.

The V and J genes are TRBV6-1 and TRBJ1-5; tentatively, D is TRBD1 (5 bases). Germline CDR1 and CDR2: MNHNS and SASEGT. V was pared by 1 base and J by 4 bases, with 11 bases between. The CDR3 covers 15 residues. CDR3 DNA sequence: TGTGCCAGCAGTGAAGAAAGGGGTGCAAATCAGCCCCAGCATTTT. This encodes CASSEERGANQPQHF.

Remarks on this clonotype: A single base separates this from a much larger clone, so it may be a read error. The rearrangement joins TRBV20-1 to TRBJ2-7; D call uncertain. This CDR3 is built from 12 residues. V was shortened by 0 bases and J by 4 bases, with 7 bases between the two germline ends. The germline V gene has CDR1 DFQATT and CDR2 SNEGSKA (reference sequence). CDR3 in amino acids: CSARDDGYEQYF. Here the CDR3 DNA reads TGCAGTGCTAGAGATGACGGTTACGAGCAGTACTTC.

This rearrangement joins TRBV7-9 to TRBJ1-4, with 7 positions matching TRBD1. The CDR3 loop spans 16 amino acids. J was trimmed by 7 bases and V by 5 bases; bases with no gene match: 13. In germline, CDR1 is SEHNR, CDR2 FQNEAQ (reference sequence). CDR3: CASSPPRTGYFEKLFF. CDR3 sequence (DNA): TGTGCCAGCAGCCCGCCTAGGACAGGTTATTTTGAAAAACTGTTTTTT.